This TCR beta chain appears in the sequencing data of a study of shared clonotypes between healthy human individuals. Study-wide results and limits: Richness estimates generally favored naive over memory subsets. Shared clonotypes: approximately 5.3% naive CD4, roughly 4% naive CD8, roughly 2.4% memory CD4, about 0.41% memory CD8. Blood was the sole source, and tissue repertoires probably differ.

Sequenced by immunoSEQ multiplex PCR; TCRdb stores in-frame clones only, minus some. The sample carries roughly 2,300,000 clones, 85% to 95% recorded once. Trimming shortened V by 4 bases and J by 0 bases, and 7 bases separated the two germline ends. CDR3 length: 13 residues. Germline CDR1 and CDR2: LNHDA and SQIVND (reference sequence). Points on this clone: Its matching antigen is unknown.

The source material was naive CD4+ T cells from PBMCs. Subset indicated: CD45RA+ positively selected. This clonotype was sampled from a man between 18 and 35 years old in good health. Some clones in this sample may be carry-over from other donors' samples. The chain uses TRBV19 and TRBJ2-7; possible D gene TRBD1, 5 bases. CDR3 sequence (DNA): TGTGCCAGTAGTAAGACAGACTCCTACGAGCAGTACTTC. Its protein product is CASSKTDSYEQYF.